The entry that follows covers one T cell receptor beta chain sequence. Its cognate antigen is unknown. The data were obtained in a study of cytomegalovirus exposure and HLA in healthy donors. The donors, nominally healthy at sampling, likely had unrecorded immune exposures. Study conclusions and caveats: Rates of TCR association differed by HLA locus in a later analysis, with DRB1 highest and HLA-C lowest. Association with HLA alleles at 0.05 false discovery rate was found for approximately 18,000 TCR beta sequences in a later analysis.

Per the germline V gene, CDR1 is MNHEY and CDR2 is SMNVEV (reference sequence). The V end lost 2 bases, the J end lost 1 base, and 5 bases lay between the germline ends. This CDR3 comprises 14 residues. 13 Jbeta primers and 60 Vbeta primers were used for the PCR. TCRdb's copy holds only in-frame clones and misses some; the assay was immunoSEQ multiplex PCR. Among roughly 45,000 clones listed, about half were seen once. The sequencing sample was made of PBMCs. This TCR derives from a man in his sixties in good health and CMV-seronegative. This chain uses TRBV27 with TRBJ2-2, with D possibly TRBD2 on 5 matching bases. CDR3 nucleotide sequence: TGTGCCAGCAGTTTAAGCGGGAACACCGGGGAGCTGTTTTTT. Translation gives CASSLSGNTGELFF.